This T cell receptor beta chain was captured by sequencing in a study of control samples from healthy donors and cancer patients. Data came from immunoSEQ multiplex PCR; TCRdb stores just in-frame clones and leaves some out. The data contain 200,000 or so clones, roughly 94% of them singletons. Germline V gene data show CDR1 as SGHTA and CDR2 as FQGNSA. Between the trimmed V and J ends, which lost 3 bases and 5 bases, there was a span of 13 bases. This CDR3 contains 15 residues. The clonotype was recovered from a man aged 50 to 60 in good health. The sequencing input was blood. The chain uses TRBV7-2 and TRBJ2-2; TRBD1 might be the D (5 bases). The CDR3 loop is CASSLQGSKTGELFF. The CDR3 DNA is TGTGCCAGCAGCTTGCAGGGTAGTAAGACCGGGGAGCTGTTTTTT.